The 10 T cell receptor beta chains below all came from one sample that was sequenced in a study of T cell changes during pregnancy in multiple sclerosis. Assay used: immunoSEQ multiplex PCR; TCRdb lists only in-frame clones, some missing. The repertoire consists of about 85,000 clones, with roughly 92% occurring once and the leading ten covering under 3%. This specimen consisted of peripheral blood, obtained in the first trimester of pregnancy. The receptors stem from a female donor with multiple sclerosis, enrolled in a pregnancy study.

The chain is built from TRBV5-1 and TRBJ1-2, with TRBD1 as a possible D gene (5 bases). V gave up 0 bases and J gave up 8 bases, with 11 bases separating them. CDR1 is SGHRS and CDR2 is YFSETQ in the germline V gene. This CDR3 comprises 13 residues. DNA for the CDR3: TGCGCCAGCAGCTTGGAAGGGCCAGGGGGCTACACCTTC. It specifies CASSLEGPGGYTF.

About this clone itself: Additional DNA sequences in this sample encode the identical CDR3. The rearrangement uses TRBV5-1 and TRBJ2-3; D is uncertain. CDR1 and CDR2 (germline): SGHRS, YFSETQ. V was clipped by 0 bases and J by 0 bases, with 5 bases between them. The CDR3 covers 14 residues. The CDR3 region has the DNA TGCGCCAGCAGCTTGGGTTCTAGCACAGATACGCAGTATTTT. Protein: CASSLGSSTDTQYF.

The chain joins TRBV7-3 to TRBJ1-1; TRBD1 might be the D (5 bases). With 2 bases removed from V and 7 bases from J, the gap between germline ends came to 11 bases. The CDR3 covers 13 residues. In germline, CDR1 is SGHTA, CDR2 FQGTGA. CDR3 nucleotide sequence: TGTGCCAGCAGCTTAGGGCGGGGGAGTGAAGCTTTCTTT. Translated: CASSLGRGSEAFF.

V usage is TRBV5-6 and J usage is TRBJ2-1; D is unclear. Germline CDR1 and CDR2: SGHDT and YYEEEE. The CDR3 covers 16 residues. Deletions cut 0 bases from V and 7 bases from J, with 17 bases between. In nucleotides, the CDR3 is TGTGCCAGCAGCTTGGGGGTCGCCGGAAGGAGTAATGAGCAGTTCTTC. The encoded protein is CASSLGVAGRSNEQFF.

The rearrangement links TRBV2 to TRBJ2-1; the D is unclear. This CDR3 comprises 12 residues. The V end lost 6 bases, the J end lost 9 bases, and 12 bases lay between the germline ends. Germline V gene data show CDR1 as SNHLY and CDR2 as FYNNEI. Here the CDR3 reads CASRTSTSEQFF. CDR3 DNA sequence: TGTGCCAGCAGAACGTCAACCAGTGAGCAGTTCTTC.

CDR3 sequence: CASSFLQASGNTIYF. CDR3 nucleotide sequence: TGTGCCAGCAGCTTTTTGCAAGCCTCTGGAAACACCATATATTTT. This chain joins TRBV5-5 and TRBJ1-3, with D uncertain. This CDR3 has 15 residues. V dropped 2 bases and J dropped 0 bases, with 9 bases sitting between them. Germline CDR1 is SGHKS and CDR2 is YYEKEE (reference sequence). The full variable domain, in which reference TRBV5-5 and TRBJ1-3 provide the parts outside the CDR3, is DAGVTQSPTHLIKTRGQQVTLRCSPISGHKSVSWYQQVLGQGPQFIFQYYEKEERGRGNFPDRFSARQFPNYSSELNVNALLLGDSALYLCASSFLQASGNTIYFGEGSWLTVV.

Written as DNA, the CDR3 is TGTGCCTGGGCCATAGCGGGAGGTTCCTACGAGCAGTACTTC. Translation gives CAWAIAGGSYEQYF. The chain joins TRBV30 to TRBJ2-7; 10 bases map to TRBD2. The germline V gene encodes CDR1 GTSNPN and CDR2 SVGIG (reference sequence). J gave up 1 base and V 5 bases, and 5 bases lay outside the gene matches. The CDR3 totals 14 residues.

Remarks on this clone: Relative to the germline gene, one junction end is altered; a read error may explain this. The chain carries TRBV7-9 and TRBJ2-7; weak D call: TRBD2 (6 bases). This CDR3 has 12 amino acids. Per the germline V gene, CDR1 is SEHNR and CDR2 is FQNEAQ (reference sequence). Here the CDR3 DNA reads TGTGCCAGCAGCTTAGGATTAGCGGAGCCGTACTTC. It translates to CASSLGLAEPYF.

J is TRBJ2-2 and V is TRBV28; D is unresolved. Germline CDR1 and CDR2: MDHEN and SYDVKM. V gave up 6 bases and J gave up 1 base, with 15 bases separating them. The CDR3 has 16 residues. CDR3 DNA sequence: TGTGCCAGCAGCCAAACCGGTCCAGGGAACACCGGGGAGCTGTTTTTT. Encoded protein: CASSQTGPGNTGELFF.

The chain couples TRBV2 to TRBJ1-5; 7 positions agree with TRBD1. The V gene end was trimmed by 5 bases and the J gene end by 11 bases; junction bases not matched to a gene: 9. This CDR3 is built from 13 residues. CDR1 SNHLY and CDR2 FYNNEI come from the germline V gene. The CDR3 DNA reads as TGTGCCAGCAGTTTGGACAGGACCCAGGCCCAGCATTTT. Its protein product is CASSLDRTQAQHF.